One TCR beta chain is described in this entry. This clone was seen more than once but under ten times. Its antigen is currently not known. No base qualities exist here, and no much larger clone lies one base off it. Receptor libraries were prepared by the immunoSEQ multiplex PCR assay. The original methods were these. A statistical classification framework was built for diagnosing cytomegalovirus status from the catalog of TCR beta chain sequences. TCRdb took this table from immuneACCESS and kept in-frame rearrangements with V and J called. Such tables lack part of the clones; where checked against another copy, unresolved V genes explain under half of the gap, and the rest is unexplained. The V and J calls and clone size come from that table; D and trimming were worked out from the DNA. Within this sample are fewer than 350,000 clones, with 70% to 90% of them counted one time only. Around 0.92% of the sample lies in the top ten.

This record belongs to a study of cytomegalovirus exposure and HLA in healthy donors (dated by TCRdb to about 2017). Concerning the study at large: A later analysis indicated that the 110 or so validation repertoires were generated on the platform also employed for the 670 or so repertoires of the first cohort. To predict cytomegalovirus infection status, the study combined high-throughput TCR immunosequencing, statistical association of individual TCRs with disease status, and machine learning. The aim of the study was to test whether cataloging public T cell receptors could identify signatures of past pathogen exposure. Besides the first cohort of roughly 640 subjects, a separate validation cohort made up of 120 different subjects was used. Broader findings and caveats from the paper: All 120 or so repertoires were used to score co-occurrence in the validation cohort in a later analysis, because that analysis had no HLA typing for the cohort. It was suggested by the authors that the approach could potentially be generalized to other disease states and immunological phenotypes. Of the cluster scores, around 95% were above 0 in a later analysis, which found that TCRs clustered in the first cohort also tended to co-occur in the 120 validation repertoires. A total of 150 to 200 TCR beta chains were listed by the study as associated with cytomegalovirus. The classifier was reported to diagnose cytomegalovirus status with high specificity and sensitivity in both the original and validation cohorts. A few of the identified cytomegalovirus-associated TCR beta chains were confirmed in vitro to be specific for cytomegalovirus antigens. Most TCR sequences were observed very rarely across donors, whereas some public TCRs were present in many individuals.

Counted from cysteine to phenylalanine, this CDR3 has 14 amino acids. The read is trimmed to its CDR3 DNA, 42 bases read in frame from base 1. Unmatched junction bases come to 6, with V trimmed by 3 bases and J by 7 bases. Sequences SEHNR (CDR1) and FQNEAQ (CDR2) are obtained from the germline V gene (reference sequence). The donors were included in the validation cohort of some 120 subjects, a group kept apart from the roughly 690-subject first cohort. The chain is encoded by TRBV7-9 joined to TRBJ2-3, with 8 junctional bases fitting TRBD1. This TCR was recovered from a young woman in good health and CMV-seronegative. Sequenced input: PBMCs. The base sequence is TGTGCCAGCAGCTTGGACAGGGACGTGAATACGCAGTATTTT. Its translation is CASSLDRDVNTQYF.